This record concerns one TCR beta chain sequence. As yet, its antigen is unknown. This sample is drawn from a study of T cell responses to AZD1222 COVID-19 vaccine. Trimming took off 3 bases at V and 4 bases at J, with 11 bases between the two ends. Germline assignment: CDR1 SGHRS and CDR2 YFSETQ. The CDR3 extends over 13 amino acids. Produced via immunoSEQ multiplex PCR; TCRdb's table is partial and in-frame only. The data hold roughly 93,000 clones, with about nine tenths observed a single time. Study findings and constraints: No day 14 peak samples; only post-peak repertoires were characterized. Only five or six people who got AZD1222 tested seropositive at baseline. The study found Spike-specific TCR breadth and depth rose after two AZD1222 doses. Spike was spanned by vaccine-associated CD4 TCRs, with dominance at 160-218 and 743-854.

Source: peripheral blood, taken on day 0 of MenACWY control vaccination. This receptor was taken from an adult in good health. This sequence joins TRBV5-1 and TRBJ2-7, with D hard to call. This chain's CDR3 is CASSSAVVYEQYF. As DNA, the CDR3 is TGCGCCAGCAGCTCGGCCGTCGTATACGAGCAGTACTTC.